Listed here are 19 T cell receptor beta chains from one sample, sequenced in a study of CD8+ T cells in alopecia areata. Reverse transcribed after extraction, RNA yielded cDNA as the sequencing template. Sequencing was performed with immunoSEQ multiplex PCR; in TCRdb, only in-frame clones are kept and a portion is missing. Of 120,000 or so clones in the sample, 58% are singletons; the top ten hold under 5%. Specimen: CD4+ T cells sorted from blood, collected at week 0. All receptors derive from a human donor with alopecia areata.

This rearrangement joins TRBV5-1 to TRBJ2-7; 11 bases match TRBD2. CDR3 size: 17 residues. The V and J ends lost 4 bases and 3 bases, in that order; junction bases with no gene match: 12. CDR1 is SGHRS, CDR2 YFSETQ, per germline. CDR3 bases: TGCGCCAGCAGCCTGAGAGGGACTAGCGGTACCAACTACGAGCAGTACTTC. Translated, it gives CASSLRGTSGTNYEQYF.

The CDR3 DNA reads TGTGCCAGCAGCTCCCGGGGTGGGGAGCTGTTTTTT. It encodes CASSSRGGELFF. V and J are TRBV7-8 and TRBJ2-2; tentative D call: TRBD2 (5 bases). The V end lost 4 bases, the J end lost 8 bases, and 8 bases lay between the germline ends. Germline CDR1 is SGHVS and CDR2 is FQNEAQ. The CDR3 sequence is 12 residues long. The full variable domain, rest sourced from reference TRBV7-8 and TRBJ2-2, is GAGVSQSPRYKVAKRGQDVALRCDPISGHVSLFWYQQALGQGPEFLTYFQNEAQLDKSGLPSDRFFAERPEGSVSTLKIQRTQQEDSAVYLCASSSRGGELFFGEGSRLTVL.

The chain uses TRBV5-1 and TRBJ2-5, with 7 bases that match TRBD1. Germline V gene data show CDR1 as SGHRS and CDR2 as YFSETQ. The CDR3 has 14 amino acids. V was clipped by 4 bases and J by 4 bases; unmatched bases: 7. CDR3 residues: CASSITGAGETQYF. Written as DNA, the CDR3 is TGCGCCAGCAGCATAACAGGGGCTGGAGAGACCCAGTACTTC.

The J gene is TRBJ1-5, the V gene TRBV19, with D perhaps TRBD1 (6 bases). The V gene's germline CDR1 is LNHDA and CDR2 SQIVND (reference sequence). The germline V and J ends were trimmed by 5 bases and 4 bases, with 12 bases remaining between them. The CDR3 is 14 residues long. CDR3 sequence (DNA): TGTGCCAGTAGTGACGACAGGCCGAATCAGCCCCAGCATTTT. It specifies CASSDDRPNQPQHF.

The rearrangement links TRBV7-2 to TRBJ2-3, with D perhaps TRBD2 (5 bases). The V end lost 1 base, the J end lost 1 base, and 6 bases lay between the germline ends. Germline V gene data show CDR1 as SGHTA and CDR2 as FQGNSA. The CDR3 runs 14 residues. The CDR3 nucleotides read TGTGCCAGCAGCTTAGTCGGGGGCACAGATACGCAGTATTTT. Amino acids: CASSLVGGTDTQYF.

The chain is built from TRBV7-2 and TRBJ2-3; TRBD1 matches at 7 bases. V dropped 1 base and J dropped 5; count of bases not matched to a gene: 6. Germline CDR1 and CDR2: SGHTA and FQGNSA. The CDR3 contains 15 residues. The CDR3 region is CASSLGQGVIDTQYF. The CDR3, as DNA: TGTGCCAGCAGCTTAGGTCAGGGGGTTATAGATACGCAGTATTTT.

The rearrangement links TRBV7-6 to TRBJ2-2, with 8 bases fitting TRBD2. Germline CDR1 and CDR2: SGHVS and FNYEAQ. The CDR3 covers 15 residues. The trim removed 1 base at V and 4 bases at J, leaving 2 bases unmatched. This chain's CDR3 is CASSLGAGGTGELFF. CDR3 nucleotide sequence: TGTGCCAGCAGCTTAGGCGCGGGAGGCACCGGGGAGCTGTTTTTT.

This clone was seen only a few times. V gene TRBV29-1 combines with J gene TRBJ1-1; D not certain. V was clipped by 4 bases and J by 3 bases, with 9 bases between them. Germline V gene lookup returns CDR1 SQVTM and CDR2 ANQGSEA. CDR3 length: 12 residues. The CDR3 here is CSVVKGDTEAFF. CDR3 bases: TGCAGCGTTGTTAAGGGAGACACTGAAGCTTTCTTT. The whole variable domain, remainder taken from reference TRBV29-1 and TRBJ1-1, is SAVISQKPSRDICQRGTSLTIQCQVDSQVTMMFWYRQQPGQSLTLIATANQGSEATYESGFVIDKFPISRPNLTFSTLTVSNMSPEDSSIYLCSVVKGDTEAFFGQGTRLTVV.

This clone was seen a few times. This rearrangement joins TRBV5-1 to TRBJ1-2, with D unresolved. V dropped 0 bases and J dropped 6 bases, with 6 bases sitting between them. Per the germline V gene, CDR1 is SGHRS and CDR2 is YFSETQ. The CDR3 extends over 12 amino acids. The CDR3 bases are TGCGCCAGCAGCTTGGTTACGGATGGCTACACCTTC. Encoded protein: CASSLVTDGYTF. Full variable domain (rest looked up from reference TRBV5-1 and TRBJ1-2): KAGVTQTPRYLIKTRGQQVTLSCSPISGHRSVSWYQQTPGQGLQFLFEYFSETQRNKGNFPGRFSGRQFSNSRSEMNVSTLELGDSALYLCASSLVTDGYTFGSGTRLTVV.

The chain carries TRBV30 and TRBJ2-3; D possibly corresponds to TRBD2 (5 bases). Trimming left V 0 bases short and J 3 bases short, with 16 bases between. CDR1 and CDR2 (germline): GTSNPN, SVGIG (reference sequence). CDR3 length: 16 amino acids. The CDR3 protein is CAWSVPTGFGTDTQYF. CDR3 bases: TGTGCCTGGAGTGTACCCACGGGGTTCGGGACAGATACGCAGTATTTT.

This CDR3 reads CASSFAGEAYEQYF. In nucleotides, the CDR3 is TGTGCCAGCAGCTTTGCGGGGGAGGCCTACGAGCAGTACTTC. The chain links TRBV7-2 to TRBJ2-7; TRBD2 aligns across 7 bases. CDR3 length equals 14 residues. The trim removed 3 bases at V and 2 bases at J, leaving 4 bases unmatched. Per the germline V gene, CDR1 is SGHTA and CDR2 is FQGNSA.

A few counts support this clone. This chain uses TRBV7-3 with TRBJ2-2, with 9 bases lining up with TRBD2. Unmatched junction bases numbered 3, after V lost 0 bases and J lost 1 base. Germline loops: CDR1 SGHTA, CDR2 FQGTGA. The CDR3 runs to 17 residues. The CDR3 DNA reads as TGTGCCAGCAGCTTAACAACGACTAGCGGGAACACCGGGGAGCTGTTTTTT. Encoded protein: CASSLTTTSGNTGELFF.

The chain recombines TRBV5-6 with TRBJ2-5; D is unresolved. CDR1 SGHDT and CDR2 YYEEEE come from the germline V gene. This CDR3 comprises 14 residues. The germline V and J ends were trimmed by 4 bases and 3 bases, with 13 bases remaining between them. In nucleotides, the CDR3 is TGTGCCAGCAGCCAAGTCCAGTTGAAAGAGACCCAGTACTTC. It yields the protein CASSQVQLKETQYF.

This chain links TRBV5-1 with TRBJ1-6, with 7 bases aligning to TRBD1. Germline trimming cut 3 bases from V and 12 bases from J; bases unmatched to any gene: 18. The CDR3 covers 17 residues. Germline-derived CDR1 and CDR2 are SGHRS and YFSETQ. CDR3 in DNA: TGCGCCAGCAGCTCATCGTACATGACAGGGACCCTTCGACCCCTCCACTTT. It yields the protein CASSSSYMTGTLRPLHF.

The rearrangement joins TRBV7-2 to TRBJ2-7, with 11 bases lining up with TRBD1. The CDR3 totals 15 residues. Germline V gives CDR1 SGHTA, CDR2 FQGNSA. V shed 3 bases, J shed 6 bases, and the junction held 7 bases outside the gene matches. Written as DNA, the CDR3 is TGTGCCAGCAGCTTGAGTACCGGGACAGGGGGCGAGCAGTACTTC. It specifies CASSLSTGTGGEQYF.

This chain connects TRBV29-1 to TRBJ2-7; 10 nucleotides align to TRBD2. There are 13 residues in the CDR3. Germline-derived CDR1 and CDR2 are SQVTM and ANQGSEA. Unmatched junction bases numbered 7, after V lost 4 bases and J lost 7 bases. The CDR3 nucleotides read TGCAGCGTTGGGCCTAGCGGGAGCGGAGAGCAGTACTTC. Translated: CSVGPSGSGEQYF.

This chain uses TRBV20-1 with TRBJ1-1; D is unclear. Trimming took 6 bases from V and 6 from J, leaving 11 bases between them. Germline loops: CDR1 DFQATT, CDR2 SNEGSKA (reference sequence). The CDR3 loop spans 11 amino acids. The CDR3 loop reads CSARDEAEAFF. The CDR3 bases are TGCAGTGCCCGAGATGAGGCTGAAGCTTTCTTT.

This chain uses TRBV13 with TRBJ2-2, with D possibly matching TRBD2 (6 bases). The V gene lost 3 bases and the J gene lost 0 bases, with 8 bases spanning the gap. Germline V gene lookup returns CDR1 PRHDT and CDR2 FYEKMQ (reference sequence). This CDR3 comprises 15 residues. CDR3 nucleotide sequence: TGTGCCAGCAGCTTTAGGAGGGCGAACACCGGGGAGCTGTTTTTT. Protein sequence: CASSFRRANTGELFF. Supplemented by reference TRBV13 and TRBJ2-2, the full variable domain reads AAGVIQSPRHLIKEKRETATLKCYPIPRHDTVYWYQQGPGQDPQFLISFYEKMQSDKGSIPDRFSAQQFSDYHSELNMSSLELGDSALYFCASSFRRANTGELFFGEGSRLTVL.

The CDR3 reads CASSSQGGRPQHF. CDR3 DNA: TGTGCCAGCAGCTCGCAGGGGGGGCGGCCCCAGCATTTT. The chain uses TRBV28 and TRBJ1-5; 7 bases agree with TRBD1. The CDR3 has 13 residues. CDR1 is MDHEN and CDR2 is SYDVKM in the germline V gene. Germline trimming cut 6 bases from V and 9 bases from J; bases unmatched to any gene: 8.